The rows below give T cell receptor beta chains drawn from one sample of a study of T cells expressing NK-cell markers. TCRdb re-called the 5' RACE reads and shows each CDR3 protein once, DNA omitted. The sample table sets out approximately 15,000 distinct CDR3 sequences. The sequenced material came from blood T cells: a sorted CD56 or NKG2C T cell subset, CD4+ or CD8+ T cells, or bulk PBMC T cells (not recorded which). These receptors all come from a man aged 18-70 years in good health. Each CDR3 is given with its conserved first and last residue.

V	J	CDR3
TRBV7-6	TRBJ1-1	CASSPRTVTEAFF
TRBV5-1	TRBJ2-1	CASSLEGQGFNEQFF
TRBV12-3/TRBV12-4	TRBJ2-1	CASTGHNEQFF
TRBV28	TRBJ2-3	CASSSSGTGLTSSTDTQYF
TRBV11-2	TRBJ1-3	CASSLDRRGLRSGNTIYF
TRBV5-5	TRBJ2-2	CASSLGGQGTGELFF
TRBV6-2/TRBV6-3	TRBJ2-1	CASRRTSYNEQFF
TRBV6-1	TRBJ2-1	CASSTSGTGPYNEQFF
TRBV18	TRBJ2-1	CASSPPGLPPSGEQFF
TRBV6-2/TRBV6-3	TRBJ2-7	CASNILGTRYEQYF
TRBV2	TRBJ2-1	CASSLGLNNEQFF
TRBV5-1	TRBJ2-1	CASSLDNEQFF
TRBV5-6	TRBJ2-7	CASGTGSYEQYF
TRBV6-5	TRBJ2-3	CASSLTAWDRGPDTQYF
TRBV7-6	TRBJ2-3	CASSLFADTADTQYF
TRBV20-1	TRBJ1-5	CSARTQGNGNQPQHF
TRBV12-3/TRBV12-4	TRBJ2-3	CASSDLGGDTQYF
TRBV4-1	TRBJ1-2	CASSQEWARGAYGYTF
TRBV5-1	TRBJ1-4	CASSLNAGGASNEKLFF
TRBV18	TRBJ2-3	CASSSNSGIDTQYF
TRBV4-3	TRBJ2-7	CASSRYGDSSYEQYF
TRBV29-1	TRBJ1-1	CSGGQGSTEAFF
TRBV6-2/TRBV6-3	TRBJ2-5	CASTRDRIQETQYF
TRBV5-5	TRBJ2-7	CASSLPDPYEQYF
TRBV20-1	TRBJ1-1	CSARDPQGDGAFF
TRBV20-1	TRBJ2-7	CSASILEYEQYF
TRBV5-1	TRBJ2-7	CASSLEPSSYEQYF
TRBV7-8	TRBJ2-1	CASSLESGGLYNEQFF
TRBV24-1	TRBJ2-2	CATRASGRAGGTGELFF
TRBV12-3/TRBV12-4	TRBJ1-2	CASTNPGRSLYGYTF
TRBV10-2	TRBJ2-7	CASSESSMVAGEHEQYF
TRBV18	TRBJ1-6	CASSPGRTGNSPLHF
TRBV23-1	TRBJ2-7	CASSQSPSTRGRPYEQYF
TRBV6-2/TRBV6-3	TRBJ2-1	CASSYGAGSSYNEQFF
TRBV6-1	TRBJ1-2	CASTSIQGPYGYTF
TRBV7-2	TRBJ1-1	CASSFARRRNTEAFF
TRBV12-3/TRBV12-4	TRBJ2-1	CASSTSGTGDNEQFF
TRBV29-1	TRBJ2-3	CSVKLAGTDTQYF
TRBV6-2/TRBV6-3	TRBJ2-4	CASGRDKNIQYF
TRBV3-1	TRBJ1-1	CASAGTGRTEAFF
TRBV5-1	TRBJ2-5	CASSLNGRETQYF
TRBV2	TRBJ1-5	CASSETGDGEPQHF
TRBV6-1	TRBJ1-6	CASTFGTGANSPLHF
TRBV4-1	TRBJ1-5	CASSQGLGAQQNQPQHF
TRBV2	TRBJ2-5	CASAELLTQETQYF
TRBV19	TRBJ2-1	CASRDRDYLYNEQFF
TRBV20-1	TRBJ2-7	CSAAPGGPSYEQYF
TRBV4-3	TRBJ2-7	CASSLRQGPYEQYF
TRBV3-1	TRBJ2-1	CASSQAGSSYNEQFF
TRBV5-1	TRBJ2-7	CASSPGGGYHEQYF
TRBV15	TRBJ1-5	CATSRRQNQPQHF
TRBV20-1	TRBJ2-1	CSARSLADSYNEQFF
TRBV6-6	TRBJ1-1	CASRLGTEAFF
TRBV3-1	TRBJ1-1	CASSQSSGTGGTEAFF